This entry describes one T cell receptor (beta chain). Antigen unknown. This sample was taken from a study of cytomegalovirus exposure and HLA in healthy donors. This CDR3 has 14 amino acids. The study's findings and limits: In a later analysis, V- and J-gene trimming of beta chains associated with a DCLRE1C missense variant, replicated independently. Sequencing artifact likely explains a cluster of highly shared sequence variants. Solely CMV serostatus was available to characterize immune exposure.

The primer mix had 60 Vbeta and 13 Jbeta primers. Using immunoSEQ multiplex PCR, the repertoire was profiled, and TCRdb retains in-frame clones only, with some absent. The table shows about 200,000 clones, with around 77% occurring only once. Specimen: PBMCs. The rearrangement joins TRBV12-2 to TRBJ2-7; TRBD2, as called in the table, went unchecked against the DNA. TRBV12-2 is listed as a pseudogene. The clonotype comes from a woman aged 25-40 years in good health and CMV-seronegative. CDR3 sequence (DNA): TGTGCAAGTCGCTTAGCGAATCGCGGGGGCGAGCAGTACTTC. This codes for CASRLANRGGEQYF.